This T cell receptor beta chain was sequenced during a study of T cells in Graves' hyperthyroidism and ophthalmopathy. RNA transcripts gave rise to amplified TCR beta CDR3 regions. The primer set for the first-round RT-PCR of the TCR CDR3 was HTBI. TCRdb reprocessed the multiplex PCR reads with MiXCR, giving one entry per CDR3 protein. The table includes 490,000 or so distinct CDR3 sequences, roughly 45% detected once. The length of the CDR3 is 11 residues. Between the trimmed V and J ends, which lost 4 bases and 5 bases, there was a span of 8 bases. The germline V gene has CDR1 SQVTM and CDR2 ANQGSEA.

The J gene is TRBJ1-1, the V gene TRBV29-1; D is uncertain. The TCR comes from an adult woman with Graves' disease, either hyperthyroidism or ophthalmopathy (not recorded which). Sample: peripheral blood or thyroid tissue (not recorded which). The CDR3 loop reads CSVARKTEAFF. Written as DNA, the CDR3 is TGCAGCGTTGCCCGTAAGACTGAAGCTTTCTTT.